One and the same sample provided the 29 T cell receptor beta chains below, sequenced in a study of a mutant IDH1 vaccine in newly diagnosed glioma. As for time point: baseline, week 1 (first vaccination visit). Treatment reported: pre-vaccination baseline after standard-of-care therapy. Assay used: immunoSEQ multiplex PCR; TCRdb lists only in-frame clones, some missing. The table lists approximately 88,000 clones, around 80% of them singletons, with roughly 7% in the top ten. The specimen was PBMCs, collected from a glioma patient treated with radiotherapy, temozolomide or both. The receptors here all came from a man aged 40-55 years with glioma.

V gene TRBV10-3 combines with J gene TRBJ2-3; D perhaps matches TRBD2 (5 bases). Germline-derived CDR1 and CDR2 are ENHRY and SYGVKD. CDR3 length: 14 residues. Trimming took off 4 bases at V and 2 bases at J, with 10 bases between the two ends. In DNA form, the CDR3 reads TGTGCCATCAGTGTCCGGGATACCACAGATACGCAGTATTTT. Its translation is CAISVRDTTDTQYF.

V and J are TRBV4-2 and TRBJ2-3, with 9 bases identical to TRBD2. CDR1 is LGHNA, CDR2 YNFKEQ, per germline. The CDR3 spans 16 residues. The ends lost 0 bases at V and 10 bases at J; junction bases unmatched: 11. The CDR3 protein is CASSQDRAGGLRAQYF. CDR3 bases: TGTGCCAGCAGCCAAGATCGAGCGGGAGGTCTCCGTGCGCAGTATTTT.

CDR3 nucleotide sequence: TGTGCCAGCAGTTACTCGGGTCAGGGGCCTGGATACGAGCAGTACTTC. Translating gives CASSYSGQGPGYEQYF. The chain uses TRBV6-6 and TRBJ2-7, with a possible D match to TRBD1 (6 bases). The CDR3 totals 16 residues. The V gene's germline CDR1 is MNHNY and CDR2 SVGAGI (reference sequence). The germline V and J ends were trimmed by 0 bases and 4 bases, with 16 bases remaining between them.

This sequence joins TRBV7-6 and TRBJ2-7; D may be TRBD1 (5 bases). Germline CDR1 SGHVS, CDR2 FNYEAQ. Trimming cost V 5 bases and J 7 bases, with 12 bases left between them. The CDR3 has 12 residues. CDR3 sequence reads: CASSQGTGEQYF. In DNA form, the CDR3 reads TGTGCCAGCAGCCAGGGTACCGGGGAGCAGTACTTC. Filled out from reference TRBV7-6 and TRBJ2-7, the complete variable domain reads GAGVSQSPRYKVTKRGQDVALRCDPISGHVSLYWYRQALGQGPEFLTYFNYEAQQDKSGLPNDRFSAERPEGSISTLTIQRTEQRDSAMYRCASSQGTGEQYFGPGTRLTVT.

As for this clone: One junction end does not reproduce the germline sequence, and a read error may be involved. This rearrangement joins TRBV7-7 to TRBJ2-3, with 12 bases lining up with TRBD2. The germline V gene encodes CDR1 SSHAT and CDR2 FNYEAQ (reference sequence). CDR3 size: 15 residues. The CDR3 DNA reads TGTGCTAGCAGCTTGACTAGCGGGGGAATACATACGCAGTATTTT. Encoded protein: CASSLTSGGIHTQYF.

The chain employs TRBV9 and TRBJ2-1; D remains ambiguous. The germline V gene encodes CDR1 SGDLS and CDR2 YYNGEE. V gave up 0 bases and J gave up 0 bases, with 7 bases separating them. The CDR3 sequence is 15 residues long. CDR3 residues: CASSVEFSSYNEQFF. The CDR3 bases are TGTGCCAGCAGCGTAGAATTCAGCTCCTACAATGAGCAGTTCTTC. Drawing the rest from reference TRBV9 and TRBJ2-1, the complete variable domain is DSGVTQTPKHLITATGQRVTLRCSPRSGDLSVYWYQQSLDQGLQFLIQYYNGEERAKGNILERFSAQQFPDLHSELNLSSLELGDSALYFCASSVEFSSYNEQFFGPGTRLTVL.

V and J are TRBV9 and TRBJ1-1; D gene uncertain. This CDR3 is built from 14 residues. V shed 2 bases and J shed 3 bases, with 11 bases lying between them. Germline lookup yields CDR1 SGDLS and CDR2 YYNGEE. The CDR3 here is CASSVGGFDTEAFF. In DNA, the CDR3 is TGTGCCAGCAGCGTCGGAGGGTTTGACACTGAAGCTTTCTTT.

The chain joins TRBV19 to TRBJ1-5; D unclear. V gave up 5 bases and J gave up 0 bases, with 17 bases separating them. Germline CDR1 reads LNHDA; CDR2 reads SQIVND (reference sequence). This CDR3 contains 17 residues. CDR3 protein: CASSPGPEVYSNQPQHF. The CDR3 nucleotides read TGTGCCAGTAGTCCCGGGCCAGAAGTTTATAGCAATCAGCCCCAGCATTTT.

This clone showed up just a few times. This chain connects TRBV27 to TRBJ1-2; weak D call: TRBD1 (5 bases). V lost 8 bases, J lost 3 bases, and 7 bases lay in between. Germline assignment: CDR1 MNHEY and CDR2 SMNVEV (reference sequence). The CDR3 loop spans 11 amino acids. CDR3 protein: CASRDDYGYTF. CDR3 nucleotide sequence: TGTGCCAGCCGGGACGACTATGGCTACACCTTC.

This rearrangement joins TRBV18 to TRBJ2-6, with D unresolved. Per germline, CDR1 KGHSH and CDR2 LQKENI. The CDR3 loop spans 14 amino acids. The V end lost 1 base, the J end lost 3 bases, and 4 bases lay between the germline ends. In DNA, the CDR3 is TGTGCCAGCTCACCACAATTTGGGGCCAACGTCCTGACTTTC. This gives the protein CASSPQFGANVLTF.

This clone has a single count. This chain joins TRBV19 and TRBJ1-5; the match to TRBD1 covers 10 bases. V gave up 6 bases and J gave up 1 base; unmatched junction bases: 3. This CDR3 contains 15 residues. Per the germline V gene, CDR1 is LNHDA and CDR2 is SQIVND (reference sequence). The DNA for the CDR3 is TGTGCCAGTAGCGGGACAGGGGTAAGCAATCAGCCCCAGCATTTT. Protein product: CASSGTGVSNQPQHF. Full variable domain (rest looked up from reference TRBV19 and TRBJ1-5): DGGITQSPKYLFRKEGQNVTLSCEQNLNHDAMYWYRQDPGQGLRLIYYSQIVNDFQKGDIAEGYSVSREKKESFPLTVTSAQKNPTAFYLCASSGTGVSNQPQHFGDGTRLSIL.

The chain employs TRBV9 and TRBJ2-2; weak D call: TRBD1 (6 bases). Trimming removed 4 bases at V and 5 bases at J, with 9 bases between. The CDR3 totals 13 residues. Germline CDR1 SGDLS, CDR2 YYNGEE. CDR3: CASSSQGTGELFF. For the CDR3, the DNA is TGTGCCAGCAGCTCCCAGGGGACCGGGGAGCTGTTTTTT.

This clone has a handful of counts. V is TRBV30 and J is TRBJ1-1; the D is unclear. V was shortened by 2 bases and J by 11 bases, with 12 bases between the two germline ends. CDR1 GTSNPN and CDR2 SVGIG come from the germline V gene (reference sequence). The CDR3 totals 11 residues. CDR3 region: CAWSNPGRAFF. In DNA, the CDR3 is TGTGCCTGGAGTAACCCTGGGCGGGCTTTCTTT.

The J gene is TRBJ2-7, the V gene TRBV5-6; 8 bases map to TRBD1. V lost 4 bases to trimming and J lost 4 bases; unmatched junction nucleotides: 4. This CDR3 spans 13 amino acids. CDR1 SGHDT and CDR2 YYEEEE come from the germline V gene. CDR3: CASSPRQGYEQYF. In DNA form, the CDR3 reads TGTGCCAGCAGCCCAAGACAGGGGTACGAGCAGTACTTC.

The chain has TRBV5-1 and TRBJ2-7; TRBD2 agrees at 11 bases. Germline-derived CDR1 and CDR2 are SGHRS and YFSETQ. V lost 8 bases and J lost 2; bases outside the gene matches: 6. The CDR3 sequence is 14 residues long. The CDR3 sequence: CASTLAGGAYEQYF. CDR3 bases: TGCGCCAGTACCCTAGCGGGGGGAGCCTACGAGCAGTACTTC. Using reference TRBV5-1 and TRBJ2-7 for the parts outside the CDR3, the full variable domain is KAGVTQTPRYLIKTRGQQVTLSCSPISGHRSVSWYQQTPGQGLQFLFEYFSETQRNKGNFPGRFSGRQFSNSRSEMNVSTLELGDSALYLCASTLAGGAYEQYFGPGTRLTVT.

The rearrangement joins TRBV6-5 to TRBJ1-1; D may be TRBD1 (6 bases). The germline V and J ends were trimmed by 5 bases and 0 bases, with 7 bases remaining between them. The CDR3 has 13 amino acids. CDR1 is MNHEY, CDR2 SVGAGI, per germline. CDR3 sequence reads: CASSGTLNTEAFF. CDR3 nucleotide sequence: TGTGCCAGCAGTGGGACACTGAACACTGAAGCTTTCTTT.

The rearrangement uses TRBV29-1 and TRBJ2-5; possible D gene TRBD1, 5 bases. V was cut by 6 bases and J by 1 base, with 12 bases left in between. Per germline, CDR1 SQVTM and CDR2 ANQGSEA. The CDR3 runs 13 residues. CDR3 sequence: CSVATGFQETQYF. Here the CDR3 DNA reads TGCAGCGTGGCCACAGGTTTCCAAGAGACCCAGTACTTC.

This clone was recorded a few times. V is TRBV7-8 and J is TRBJ1-2, with TRBD1 as a possible D gene (5 bases). Germline V gene data show CDR1 as SGHVS and CDR2 as FQNEAQ. The CDR3 sequence is 14 residues long. V was pared by 3 bases and J by 7 bases, with 15 bases between. The CDR3 region is CASSLSQGTTGYTF. The CDR3 region has the DNA TGTGCCAGCAGCTTGTCGCAGGGAACTACTGGCTACACCTTC.

The V call is TRBV5-4, the J call TRBJ1-1, with 7 bases aligning to TRBD1. Germline CDR1 SGHNT, CDR2 YYREEE (reference sequence). This CDR3 is 16 amino acids long. J gave up 0 bases and V 0 bases, and 5 bases lay outside the gene matches. This CDR3 reads CASSLAWTGMNTEAFF. The CDR3 DNA reads as TGTGCCAGCAGCTTGGCGTGGACAGGAATGAACACTGAAGCTTTCTTT. Variable domain in full (rest from reference TRBV5-4 and TRBJ1-1): ETGVTQSPTHLIKTRGQQVTLRCSSQSGHNTVSWYQQALGQGPQFIFQYYREEENGRGNFPPRFSGLQFPNYSSELNVNALELDDSALYLCASSLAWTGMNTEAFFGQGTRLTVV.

The rearrangement links TRBV5-4 to TRBJ1-1, with D possibly being TRBD1 (6 bases). Germline-derived CDR1 and CDR2 are SGHNT and YYREEE (reference sequence). Trimming removed 4 bases at V and 7 bases at J, with 14 bases between. The CDR3 runs to 13 residues. CDR3 sequence reads: CASSGLGGDEAFF. CDR3 bases: TGTGCCAGCAGCGGGTTAGGGGGGGATGAAGCTTTCTTT.

The chain recombines TRBV7-2 with TRBJ2-1; D is possibly TRBD1 or TRBD2 (5 bases each). From germline, CDR1 is SGHTA and CDR2 FQGNSA. This CDR3 contains 16 residues. V was cut by 5 bases and J by 4 bases, with 18 bases left in between. CDR3 DNA sequence: TGTGCCAGCAGCCCCCGACGGACTGGGGGATACAATGAGCAGTTCTTC. It encodes CASSPRRTGGYNEQFF. Combining the CDR3 with reference TRBV7-2 and TRBJ2-1 gives the whole variable domain GAGVSQSPSNKVTEKGKDVELRCDPISGHTALYWYRQSLGQGLEFLIYFQGNSAPDKSGLPSDRFSAERTGGSVSTLTIQRTQQEDSAVYLCASSPRRTGGYNEQFFGPGTRLTVL.

The CDR3 DNA reads TGTGCCACCAGCAGAGATGATGAGGGAGCAGCTTTCTTT. It translates to CATSRDDEGAAFF. V gene TRBV15 combines with J gene TRBJ1-1; D gene ambiguous. The CDR3 contains 13 residues. CDR1 LNHNV and CDR2 YYDKDF come from the germline V gene (reference sequence). V was clipped by 0 bases and J by 10 bases, with 12 bases between them.

The V gene is TRBV28, the J gene TRBJ1-4; D ambiguous. There are 15 residues in the CDR3. Germline CDR1 is MDHEN and CDR2 is SYDVKM. The germline V and J ends were trimmed by 3 bases and 3 bases, with 11 bases remaining between them. This CDR3 is CASSLGGMANEKLFF. CDR3 sequence (DNA): TGTGCCAGCAGTTTGGGAGGGATGGCTAATGAAAAACTGTTTTTT.

This chain's CDR3 is CSARGGYGYTF. DNA for the CDR3: TGCAGTGCCCGTGGGGGTTATGGCTACACCTTC. The chain combines TRBV20-1 with TRBJ1-2; maybe TRBD1 (5 bases). CDR3 size: 11 residues. Germline V gene data show CDR1 as DFQATT and CDR2 as SNEGSKA (reference sequence). Trimming took off 6 bases at V and 5 bases at J, with 10 bases between the two ends.

The gene calls are TRBV2 and TRBJ1-1, with D uncertain. Germline CDR1 SNHLY, CDR2 FYNNEI. V lost 3 bases and J 4 bases, leaving 12 bases between the germline ends. The CDR3 has 14 amino acids. CDR3 bases: TGTGCCAGCAGTGACGGGAAACTCGGCACTGAAGCTTTCTTT. Amino acid sequence: CASSDGKLGTEAFF.

The chain joins TRBV5-6 to TRBJ2-6; unclear D gene. V was pared by 0 bases and J by 0 bases, with 7 bases between. CDR1 and CDR2 (germline): SGHDT, YYEEEE. This CDR3 contains 16 residues. CDR3 loop: CASSLETDSGANVLTF. The CDR3 coding sequence is TGTGCCAGCAGCTTGGAAACGGACTCTGGGGCCAACGTCCTGACTTTC.

This chain links TRBV6-1 with TRBJ1-3; D is unclear. Germline V lookup: CDR1 MNHNS, CDR2 SASEGT. The V end was cut by 1 base, the J end by 0 bases, with 10 bases between. The CDR3 covers 16 residues. CDR3 region: CASSEELALSGNTIYF. The CDR3 region has the DNA TGTGCCAGCAGTGAAGAGTTGGCACTCTCTGGAAACACCATATATTTT.

The V call is TRBV19, the J call TRBJ2-2, with TRBD1 as a possible D gene (6 bases). The germline V and J ends were trimmed by 8 bases and 2 bases, with 12 bases remaining between them. CDR3 length: 14 amino acids. Germline CDR1 is LNHDA and CDR2 is SQIVND (reference sequence). The CDR3 DNA sequence: TGTGCCAGTCGCTGGGACACTAACACCGGGGAGCTGTTTTTT. Its translation is CASRWDTNTGELFF.

The chain carries TRBV6-5 and TRBJ2-7, with D perhaps given as TRBD1 or TRBD2 (5 bases each). The V end was cut by 4 bases, the J end by 1 base, with 11 bases between. CDR3 length: 14 amino acids. Germline CDR1 is MNHEY and CDR2 is SVGAGI. The DNA of the CDR3 is TGTGCCAGCAGTTTTCCGGGACGGTCCTACGAGCAGTACTTC. Translating it yields CASSFPGRSYEQYF.